These 8 T cell receptor beta chains share one sample of origin, sequenced in a study of T cell clones after liver transplantation. Using immunoSEQ multiplex PCR, the repertoire was profiled, and TCRdb retains in-frame clones only, with some absent. The repertoire holds 93,000 or so clones, with around 80% as singletons. Sequenced material: CD4+ T cells from blood, taken approximately 4 years after liver transplant. These receptors all come from a human patient who received a liver transplant. A share of the T cells may be of graft donor origin.

The V call is TRBV27, the J call TRBJ2-1, with 8 bases identical to TRBD1. The V segment lost 8 bases and the J segment 7 bases; nucleotides outside the gene matches: 10. Germline values: CDR1 MNHEY, CDR2 SMNVEV (reference sequence). The CDR3 is 14 residues long. The CDR3 DNA follows: TGTGCCAGCCGGGGACAGGAGTTTTTTAATGAGCAGTTCTTC. It is translated as CASRGQEFFNEQFF.

This chain uses TRBV5-6 with TRBJ2-2; D ambiguous. CDR3 length: 17 residues. Germline V gene sequence: CDR1 SGHDT, CDR2 YYEEEE. V dropped 1 base and J dropped 4 bases, with 17 bases sitting between them. CDR3 amino acids: CASSLQQRTPATGELFF. The CDR3 DNA follows: TGTGCCAGCAGCTTGCAACAGAGAACCCCAGCCACCGGGGAGCTGTTTTTT.

The J gene is TRBJ2-1, the V gene TRBV28; D is perhaps TRBD2 (6 bases). Trimming removed 4 bases from V and 7 bases from J, with 20 bases in between. The germline gives CDR1 MDHEN, CDR2 SYDVKM. The CDR3 runs 16 residues. CDR3 in amino acids: CASSSVRAGLSNEQFF. As DNA, the CDR3 is TGTGCCAGCAGTTCAGTCCGGGCGGGATTAAGTAATGAGCAGTTCTTC.

The chain is built from TRBV5-1 and TRBJ1-4, with 9 bases identical to TRBD1. CDR1 is SGHRS, CDR2 YFSETQ, per germline. Losses at the gene ends were 4 bases for V and 0 bases for J; bases not matched to a gene: 4. CDR3 length equals 16 residues. CDR3 DNA: TGCGCCAGCAGCCCCGGGACAGGGACAACTAATGAAAAACTGTTTTTT. This sequence encodes CASSPGTGTTNEKLFF.

In this sample, this clone turned up once. The V and J genes are TRBV29-1 and TRBJ1-2; D call uncertain. Per germline, CDR1 SQVTM and CDR2 ANQGSEA. Trimming pared 1 base from V and 0 bases from J, leaving 9 bases between. The CDR3 contains 14 residues. CDR3 amino acids: CSVEAPDPNYGYTF. CDR3 nucleotide sequence: TGCAGCGTTGAAGCTCCAGATCCTAACTATGGCTACACCTTC.

The rearrangement uses TRBV15 and TRBJ1-2, with 7 bases aligning to TRBD1. With 5 bases clipped from V and 5 bases from J, the junction kept 5 bases outside the gene matches. Germline CDR1 is LNHNV and CDR2 is YYDKDF (reference sequence). This CDR3 contains 13 residues. CDR3 bases: TGTGCCACCAGCTTTGGGACAGAATATGGCTACACCTTC. It translates to CATSFGTEYGYTF. Variable domain in full (rest from reference TRBV15 and TRBJ1-2): DAMVIQNPRYQVTQFGKPVTLSCSQTLNHNVMYWYQQKSSQAPKLLFHYYDKDFNNEADTPDNFQSRRPNTSFCFLDIRSPGLGDTAMYLCATSFGTEYGYTFGSGTRLTVV.

The V gene is TRBV6-1, the J gene TRBJ2-7, with a tentative D call TRBD1 (5 bases). The V end lost 6 bases, the J end lost 3 bases, and 15 bases lay between the germline ends. Germline CDR1 is MNHNS and CDR2 is SASEGT. CDR3 length: 14 residues. This CDR3 reads CASSRRALLYEQYF. CDR3 DNA: TGTGCCAGCAGCCGCAGGGCGCTTCTCTACGAGCAGTACTTC.

This clone appeared a few times. The chain carries TRBV7-7 and TRBJ2-1; the match to TRBD1 covers 7 bases. Germline lookup yields CDR1 SSHAT and CDR2 FNYEAQ (reference sequence). Trimming removed 5 bases from V and 9 bases from J; junction bases left unmatched: 7. This CDR3 region has 13 residues. The CDR3 spells CASSDRVESEQFF. The CDR3 DNA is TGTGCCAGCAGCGACAGGGTAGAAAGTGAGCAGTTCTTC.